The 20 T cell receptor beta chains below come from one sample, sequenced in a study of control samples from healthy donors and cancer patients. Sequencing used immunoSEQ multiplex PCR; TCRdb keeps in-frame clones, though not all of them. The sample consists of about 120,000 clones, roughly nine tenths of them appearing once. The sample taken for sequencing was PBMCs. Every receptor here comes from a woman aged 45-65 years with colorectal cancer.

This rearrangement joins TRBV19 to TRBJ1-5, with 8 bases that match TRBD1. CDR1 and CDR2 from the germline V gene are LNHDA and SQIVND (reference sequence). The CDR3 is 15 residues long. V gave up 3 bases and J gave up 7 bases; unmatched junction bases: 8. CDR3 protein: CASSMSGGTEQPQHF. In nucleotides, the CDR3 is TGTGCCAGTAGTATGTCAGGGGGCACGGAACAGCCCCAGCATTTT.

This sequence joins TRBV28 and TRBJ2-7; 7 bases are shared with TRBD1. Germline CDR1 and CDR2: MDHEN and SYDVKM. The CDR3 consists of 14 residues. V was pared by 2 bases and J by 2 bases, with 3 bases of the junction left unmatched. Written as DNA, the CDR3 is TGTGCCAGCAGTTTAGACAGGGCCCCCTACGAGCAGTACTTC. It is translated as CASSLDRAPYEQYF.

Regarding this clone: In the same sample, other DNA sequences code for this CDR3. The chain is built from TRBV11-1 and TRBJ2-7; TRBD2 aligns across 11 bases. The CDR3 is 15 residues long. CDR1 SGHAT and CDR2 FQDESV come from the germline V gene (reference sequence). The V gene end was trimmed by 1 base and the J gene end by 3 bases; junction bases not matched to a gene: 2. CDR3 DNA: TGTGCCAGCAGCTTAGAAGGACTAGCGGGCTACGAGCAGTACTTC. It specifies CASSLEGLAGYEQYF. Supplemented by reference TRBV11-1 and TRBJ2-7, the full variable domain reads EAEVAQSPRYKITEKSQAVAFWCDPISGHATLYWYRQILGQGPELLVQFQDESVVDDSQLPKDRFSAERLKGVDSTLKIQPAELGDSAMYLCASSLEGLAGYEQYFGPGTRLTVT.

V is TRBV29-1 and J is TRBJ2-2; tentative D call: TRBD1 (5 bases). The CDR3 has 15 amino acids. Trimming took off 4 bases at V and 4 bases at J, with 16 bases between the two ends. Per germline, CDR1 SQVTM and CDR2 ANQGSEA. The CDR3 DNA follows: TGCAGCGTTGGAGTGGGGCTTACGAGCACCGGGGAGCTGTTTTTT. Protein: CSVGVGLTSTGELFF.

This chain uses TRBV3-1 (or the pseudogene TRBV3-2) with TRBJ2-7; 8 positions agree with TRBD2. V was clipped by 4 bases and J by 1 base; unmatched bases: 9. Germline lookup yields CDR1 LGHDT and CDR2 YNNKEL (reference sequence). The CDR3 is 16 amino acids. As DNA, the CDR3 is TGTGCCAGCAGCCTTTCGACTAGCGTAATTTCCTACGAGCAGTACTTC. Its protein is CASSLSTSVISYEQYF.

This sequence joins TRBV7-6 and TRBJ1-6, with 7 bases that match TRBD1. The junction had 5 bases not matched to a gene; V was cut back by 2 bases and J by 4 bases. Germline CDR1 SGHVS, CDR2 FNYEAQ. There are 16 residues in the CDR3. The CDR3 nucleotides read TGTGCCAGCAGCTTAAGACGGGACAGTTATAATTCACCCCTCCACTTT. It is translated as CASSLRRDSYNSPLHF.

This clone showed up just a few times. The chain is built from TRBV9 and TRBJ2-7; 7 bases map to TRBD2. V was clipped by 0 bases and J by 7 bases; unmatched bases: 7. The CDR3 extends over 14 amino acids. CDR1 is SGDLS and CDR2 is YYNGEE in the germline V gene. The CDR3 protein is CASSVDGGIEEQYF. The CDR3 bases are TGTGCCAGCAGCGTAGACGGGGGGATTGAGGAGCAGTACTTC.

V usage is TRBV2 and J usage is TRBJ2-1, with D unclear. Trimming took off 4 bases at V and 5 bases at J, with 6 bases between the two ends. CDR3 length equals 12 residues. Germline CDR1 and CDR2: SNHLY and FYNNEI. The CDR3 is CASSVRDNEQFF. CDR3 bases: TGTGCCAGCAGTGTAAGGGACAATGAGCAGTTCTTC.

V usage is TRBV19 and J usage is TRBJ2-7; 8 bases map to TRBD2. V shed 3 bases, J shed 3 bases, and the junction held 7 bases outside the gene matches. The V gene's germline CDR1 is LNHDA and CDR2 SQIVND (reference sequence). This CDR3 is built from 15 residues. The CDR3 bases are TGTGCCAGTAGTATTAAATCCGGGGGGGACTACGAGCAGTACTTC. It yields the protein CASSIKSGGDYEQYF.

CDR3 coding DNA: TGTGCCAGCAGTTACGATCCAGGGCTCACTGAAGCTTTCTTT. It translates to CASSYDPGLTEAFF. This rearrangement joins TRBV6-6 to TRBJ1-1, with D possibly TRBD1 on 5 matching bases. V was cut by 2 bases and J by 4 bases, with 11 bases left in between. The CDR3 loop spans 14 amino acids. In germline, CDR1 is MNHNY, CDR2 SVGAGI (reference sequence).

The count of this clone is one. V and J are TRBV12-3 or TRBV12-4 and TRBJ2-7; D gene unclear. The V end lost 4 bases, the J end lost 6 bases, and 10 bases lay between the germline ends. There are 12 residues in the CDR3. DNA for the CDR3: TGTGCCAGCAGTTATAGGGTAAGCGAGCAGTACTTC. Translation: CASSYRVSEQYF.

This chain joins TRBV9 and TRBJ2-3; D not resolved. Germline V lookup: CDR1 SGDLS, CDR2 YYNGEE. This CDR3 has 14 amino acids. Trimming took off 0 bases at V and 1 base at J, with 6 bases between the two ends. CDR3 coding DNA: TGTGCCAGCAGCGTAGACGGAGGCACAGATACGCAGTATTTT. This gives the protein CASSVDGGTDTQYF.

The sample holds one count of this clone. The genes are TRBV12-3 or TRBV12-4 and TRBJ1-2, with 8 bases aligning to TRBD1. J was trimmed by 7 bases and V by 5 bases; bases with no gene match: 6. This CDR3 has 13 amino acids. In nucleotides, the CDR3 is TGTGCCAGCAGTCCATCAGGGGGCGCTGGCTACACCTTC. Translation gives CASSPSGGAGYTF.

V gene TRBV23-1 combines with J gene TRBJ2-3; D is unresolved. TRBV23-1 is marked as an open reading frame, function uncertain. This CDR3 comprises 14 residues. V gave up 4 bases and J gave up 0 bases, with 8 bases separating them. The CDR3 bases are TGCGCCAGCAGTCGAAGTTACAGCACAGATACGCAGTATTTT. The encoded protein is CASSRSYSTDTQYF.

This clone is a singleton in its sample. The V and J genes are TRBV6-5 and TRBJ2-5; 7 nucleotides align to TRBD1. CDR1 and CDR2 (germline): MNHEY, SVGAGI. Trimming cost V 7 bases and J 3 bases; bases outside gene matches: 11. The CDR3 is 15 residues long. CDR3 in amino acids: CASTETGLSKETQYF. DNA of the CDR3: TGTGCCAGCACCGAGACAGGGTTGAGTAAAGAGACCCAGTACTTC.

This chain links TRBV6-6 with TRBJ1-6; TRBD1 might be the D (6 bases). Trimming removed 6 bases at V and 10 bases at J, with 10 bases between. The germline CDR1 and CDR2 sequences are MNHNY and SVGAGI (reference sequence). CDR3 length equals 12 residues. The CDR3 DNA reads TGTGCCAGCAGCGAGGGGGAGTCACCCCTCCACTTT. This gives the protein CASSEGESPLHF.

Written as DNA, the CDR3 is TGTGCCAGCAGACCCAGGGGAAATGAGCAGTTCTTC. Amino acids: CASRPRGNEQFF. This rearrangement joins TRBV6-5 to TRBJ2-1, with a possible D match to TRBD1 (6 bases). Germline loops: CDR1 MNHEY, CDR2 SVGAGI. Trimming pared 6 bases from V and 7 bases from J, leaving 10 bases between. This CDR3 spans 12 amino acids.

This rearrangement joins TRBV9 to TRBJ2-1; D may be TRBD2 (5 bases). The germline V gene encodes CDR1 SGDLS and CDR2 YYNGEE. V was clipped by 2 bases and J by 2 bases, with 11 bases between them. The CDR3 consists of 15 residues. CDR3 bases: TGTGCCAGCAGCGTGGCGACTACAACCTACAATGAGCAGTTCTTC. It encodes CASSVATTTYNEQFF.

The chain has TRBV24-1 and TRBJ2-5; maybe TRBD2 (7 bases). This CDR3 spans 13 amino acids. The V end lost 10 bases, the J end lost 5 bases, and 16 bases lay between the germline ends. Germline V lookup: CDR1 KGHDR, CDR2 SFDVKD. In nucleotides, the CDR3 is TGTGCCACAGGACGGGGGGCAAGGGAGACCCAGTACTTC. The encoded protein is CATGRGARETQYF.

This chain connects TRBV20-1 to TRBJ1-1, with unresolved D. From germline, CDR1 is DFQATT and CDR2 SNEGSKA (reference sequence). This CDR3 spans 11 amino acids. Trimming removed 5 bases from V and 8 bases from J, with 12 bases in between. CDR3 region: CSASGRTEAFF. The CDR3 nucleotides read TGCAGTGCTTCCGGACGAACAGAAGCTTTCTTT.